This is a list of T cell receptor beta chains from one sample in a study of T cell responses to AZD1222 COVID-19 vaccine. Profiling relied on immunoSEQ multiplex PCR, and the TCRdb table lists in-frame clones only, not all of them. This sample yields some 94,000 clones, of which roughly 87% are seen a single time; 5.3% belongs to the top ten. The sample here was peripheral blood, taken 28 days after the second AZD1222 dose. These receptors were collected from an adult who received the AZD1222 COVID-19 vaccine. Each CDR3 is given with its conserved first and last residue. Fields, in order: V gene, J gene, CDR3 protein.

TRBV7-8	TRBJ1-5	CASSLEEYNQPQHF
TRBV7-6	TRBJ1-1	CASSLDDGEGMNTEAFF
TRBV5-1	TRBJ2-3	CASSSRDRGADTQYF
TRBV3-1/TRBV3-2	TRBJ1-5	CASSQDRHQPQHF
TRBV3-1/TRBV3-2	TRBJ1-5	CASSQGPFAVEPQHF
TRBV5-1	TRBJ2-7	CASSLMEAYEQYF
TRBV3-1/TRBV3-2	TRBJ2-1	CASSHTQGNEQFF
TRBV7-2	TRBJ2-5	CASRLRGGEGETQYF
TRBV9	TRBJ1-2	CASSVAGTGLYGYTF
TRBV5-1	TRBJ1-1	CASSVPGQGVISMNTEAFF
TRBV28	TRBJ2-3	CASSSLDGLAGGLKVDTQYF
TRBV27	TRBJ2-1	CASVLTGATYNEQFF
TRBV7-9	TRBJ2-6	CASSLVPATSGANVLTF
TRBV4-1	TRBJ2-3	CASSQDMFGTSTDTQYF
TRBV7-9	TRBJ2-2	CASSPNGVRNTGELFF
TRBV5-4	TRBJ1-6	CASSSPRQGGSYNSPLHF
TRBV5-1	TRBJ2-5	CASSLPPGQGPETQYF
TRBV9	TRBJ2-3	CASSVDPSGSMGTQYF
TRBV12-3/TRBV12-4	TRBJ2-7	CASRRTVSYEQYF
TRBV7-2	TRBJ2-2	CASRLGGGGHTGELFF
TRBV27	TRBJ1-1	CASSPRHGQFTEAFF
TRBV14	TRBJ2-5	CASSQAIPAQETQYF
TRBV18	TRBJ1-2	CASSPPGLGGYTF
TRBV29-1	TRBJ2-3	CSVGVGTSPSDTQYF
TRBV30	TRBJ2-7	CAWAGTGGVREQYF
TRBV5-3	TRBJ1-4	CARSRQGGTEKLFF
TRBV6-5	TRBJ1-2	CASSSNQGARNGYTF
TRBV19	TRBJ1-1	CASSSLPGRGNTEAFF
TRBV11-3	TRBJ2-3	CASSLGPHADTQYF
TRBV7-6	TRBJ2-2	CASSLARAGELFF
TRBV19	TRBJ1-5	CASKNSDRLSNQPQHF
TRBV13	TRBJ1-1	CASSLGGTGTEAFF
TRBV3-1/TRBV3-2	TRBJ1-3	CASSQDAGNTIYF
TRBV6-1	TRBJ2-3	CASSDTGPADTQYF
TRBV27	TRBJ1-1	CASRQLGGNTEAFF
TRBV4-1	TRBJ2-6	CASSQVAGTGVSGANVLTF
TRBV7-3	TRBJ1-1	CASSPNMNTEAFF
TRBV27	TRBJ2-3	CASSLGQIADTQYF
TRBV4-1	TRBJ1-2	CASSPRTGKPDQYGYTF
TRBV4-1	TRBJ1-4	CASSQAPGGVILFF
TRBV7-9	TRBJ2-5	CASSLVTGQETQYF
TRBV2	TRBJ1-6	CASSERQGSSYNSPLHF
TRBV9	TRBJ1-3	CASSPQGGNTIYF
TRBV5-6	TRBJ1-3	CASRGDRGTGNTIYF
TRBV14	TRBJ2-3	CASRSGGTQYF
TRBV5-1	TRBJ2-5	CASSLGVAGAETQYF
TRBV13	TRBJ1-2	CASSLQFENYGYTF
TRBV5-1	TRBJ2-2	CASSLEVRGRTTKSGELFF
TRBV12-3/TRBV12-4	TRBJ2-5	CATQSGEETQYF
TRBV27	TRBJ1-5	CASSSAGGPVSNQPQHF
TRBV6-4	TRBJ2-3	CASSGTSGGVFHTQYF
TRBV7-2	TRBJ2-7	CASSLVGGDSYEQYF
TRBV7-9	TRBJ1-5	CASSLGTGASNQPQHF
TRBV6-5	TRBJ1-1	CASSYAPGAMNTEAFF
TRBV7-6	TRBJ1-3	CASTKTATGNTIYF